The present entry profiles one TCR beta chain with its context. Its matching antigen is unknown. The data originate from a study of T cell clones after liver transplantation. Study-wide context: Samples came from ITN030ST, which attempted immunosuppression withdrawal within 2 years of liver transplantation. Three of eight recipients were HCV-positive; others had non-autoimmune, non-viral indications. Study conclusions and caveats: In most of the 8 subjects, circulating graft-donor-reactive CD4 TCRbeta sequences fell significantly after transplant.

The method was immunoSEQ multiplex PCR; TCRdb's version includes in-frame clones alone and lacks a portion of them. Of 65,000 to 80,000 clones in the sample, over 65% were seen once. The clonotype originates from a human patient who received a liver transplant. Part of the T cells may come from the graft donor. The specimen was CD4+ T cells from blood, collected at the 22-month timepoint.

CDR3 sequence (DNA): TGTGCCAGCAGCTTTATGCTGGGGGGAGGAGAGACCCAGTACTTC. Amino acid sequence: CASSFMLGGGETQYF. This chain uses TRBV7-9 with TRBJ2-5, with D tentatively TRBD2 (6 bases). The V and J ends lost 3 bases and 4 bases respectively, with 15 bases between them. The CDR3 totals 15 residues. Germline loops: CDR1 SEHNR, CDR2 FQNEAQ (reference sequence). The entire variable domain, with the rest obtained from reference TRBV7-9 and TRBJ2-5, is as follows: DTGVSQNPRHKITKRGQNVTFRCDPISEHNRLYWYRQTLGQGPEFLTYFQNEAQLEKSRLLSDRFSAERPKGSFSTLEIQRTEQGDSAMYLCASSFMLGGGETQYFGPGTRLLVL.